The entry below describes one TCR beta chain. One entry per CDR3 protein results from TCRdb running MiXCR on the 5' RACE reads. Seen here are about 350,000 distinct CDR3 sequences, 20% to 25% observed once, and the top ten hold around 20%. V was cut by 4 bases and J by 2 bases, with 13 bases left in between. CDR3 size: 15 residues. Germline V gives CDR1 KGHDR, CDR2 SFDVKD. The data stem from a study of T-cell memory formation after mild COVID-19. J is TRBJ1-2 and V is TRBV24-1; no definite D call. The specimen was PBMCs or a T cell subset sorted from them (not recorded which). This clonotype originated in a man younger than 30 who had mild COVID-19 (a few samples of this study predate the infection). Cell type and time point are not known. This CDR3 reads CATSDPRGGNYGYTF. DNA of the CDR3: TGTGCCACCAGTGACCCCCGTGGAGGGAACTATGGCTACACCTTC.